One T cell receptor beta chain is described in this entry. Its antigen is not known. J was trimmed by 2 bases and V by 2 bases; bases with no gene match: 9. CDR3 length: 17 residues. Germline values: CDR1 SGHRS, CDR2 YFSETQ. The data originate from a study of T cell repertoires in cytomegalovirus infection. Looking at the study overall: Indications came from public TCR beta signatures; they pointed to CMV infection and to a matching HLA type.

Study results and caveats: The study found HLA-C-restricted CMV-specific TCR beta clonotypes dominating the ex vivo response. Accumulated public TCR beta family frequency recognized individuals carrying CMV together with the relevant HLA.

TCRdb redid the calling of the reads with MiXCR, one entry per CDR3 protein. The top ten hold 12% of the sample, which has about 310,000 distinct CDR3 sequences, roughly a sixth seen once. The clonotype was recovered from a human donor in good health (CMV status not recorded). Some clones in this sample may be carry-over from other donors' samples. This chain links TRBV5-1 with TRBJ2-3, with 9 bases matching TRBD2. Sequencing used PBMCs. CDR3 sequence (DNA): TGCGCCAGCAGCTTCGGGGTAGCGGGGGACCACACAGATACGCAGTATTTT. It codes for CASSFGVAGDHTDTQYF.